This is a list of T cell receptor beta chains from one sample in a study of PD-1 blockade in classical Hodgkin lymphoma. Method: immunoSEQ multiplex PCR; TCRdb's copy keeps in-frame clones and lacks some. The sample yields some 30,000 clones, about 90% seen once. This sample comprised CD4+ T cells from blood, obtained before the fourth cycle of nivolumab. The receptors were gathered from a human donor with classical Hodgkin lymphoma. Each CDR3 is given with its conserved first and last residue.

V	J	CDR3
TRBV28	TRBJ1-2	CASSLYYGYTF
TRBV5-1	TRBJ2-3	CASSLSGGTDTQYF
TRBV18	TRBJ1-5	CASSPLPPGASRQPQHF
TRBV6-5	TRBJ2-2	CASTEDWTGELFF
TRBV28	TRBJ2-7	CASSRLAGGNYEQYF
TRBV20-1	TRBJ1-1	CRAQGYTEAFF
TRBV14	TRBJ2-7	CASKRGQGPGEQYF
TRBV11-3	TRBJ2-7	CASSLASGSYEQYF
TRBV9	TRBJ2-7	CASSVTLAGVGEQYF
TRBV27	TRBJ2-3	CASSLRYTDTQYF
TRBV2	TRBJ2-3	CASRNGFSSTDTQYF
TRBV5-1	TRBJ1-6	CASSLDRWTGSSPLHF
TRBV9	TRBJ2-1	CASSVGGNSYNEQFF
TRBV5-4	TRBJ1-6	CASSSDRVEVGSPLHF
TRBV4-2	TRBJ1-2	CASSQARGQGAEGYTF
TRBV27	TRBJ2-7	CASSSASGAYEQYF
TRBV5-5	TRBJ2-7	CASSLRWTNYEQYF
TRBV18	TRBJ2-7	CASSPTSGRALGEQYF
TRBV29-1	TRBJ2-6	CSASSYPGANVLTF
TRBV27	TRBJ2-3	CASSLGLAGPFRSTDTQYF
TRBV5-1	TRBJ1-2	CASSLGGSGYTF
TRBV6-1	TRBJ2-7	CASTRTGGAYEQYF
TRBV5-4	TRBJ2-2	CASSSPRGLGRDGTGELFF
TRBV5-4	TRBJ2-1	CASRPGRSSYNEQFF
TRBV4-1	TRBJ2-7	CASSQLGTGSSYEQYF
TRBV18	TRBJ1-4	CASSPQSEKLFF
TRBV29-1	TRBJ2-1	CSANNPPSGRINEQFF
TRBV5-1	TRBJ2-7	CASSLGDRDPYEQYF